One and the same sample provided the 13 T cell receptor beta chains below, sequenced in a study of CD8+ T cells in alopecia areata. cDNA reverse transcribed from extracted RNA served as the sequencing template. Repertoires were generated with immunoSEQ multiplex PCR, while TCRdb's copy carries only in-frame clones and drops some. The sample lists around 120,000 clones; roughly two fifths were seen once. The sequenced sample was CD4+ T cells sorted from blood. The origin of the receptors is a human donor with alopecia areata.

The chain joins TRBV11-2 to TRBJ2-7; no firm D call. The CDR3 is 13 residues long. With 0 bases removed from V and 6 bases from J, the gap between germline ends came to 9 bases. Germline V gene sequence: CDR1 SGHAT, CDR2 FQNNGV. CDR3: CASSLELGSEQYF. CDR3 coding DNA: TGTGCCAGCAGCTTAGAGTTGGGAAGCGAGCAGTACTTC.

This clone has a handful of counts. The chain joins TRBV14 to TRBJ2-5; D gene ambiguous. Per the germline V gene, CDR1 is SGHDN and CDR2 is FVKESK. V lost 1 base, J lost 6 bases, and 12 bases lay in between. The CDR3 contains 14 residues. The CDR3 DNA reads TGTGCCAGCAGCCAAGGGAATAGGGCAAAGACCCAGTACTTC. Translating it yields CASSQGNRAKTQYF. The full variable domain, in which reference TRBV14 and TRBJ2-5 provide the parts outside the CDR3, is EAGVTQFPSHSVIEKGQTVTLRCDPISGHDNLYWYRRVMGKEIKFLLHFVKESKQDESGMPNNRFLAERTGGTYSTLKVQPAELEDSGVYFCASSQGNRAKTQYFGPGTRLLVL.

The CDR3 coding sequence is TGCAGCGGGGAAACGGGACTACAGAACACTGAAGCTTTCTTT. Translating gives CSGETGLQNTEAFF. The chain recombines TRBV29-1 with TRBJ1-1; TRBD1 is a possible D gene (5 bases). V was shortened by 7 bases and J by 1 base, with 16 bases between the two germline ends. Germline V gives CDR1 SQVTM, CDR2 ANQGSEA. This CDR3 is built from 14 residues.

This sequence joins TRBV7-3 and TRBJ2-3, with TRBD2 matching 8 bases. Trimming at V came to 2 bases and at J to 5 bases, leaving 6 bases not matched to a gene. The CDR3 spans 15 residues. CDR1 is SGHTA and CDR2 is FQGTGA in the germline V gene. Here the CDR3 reads CASSLGLALGDTQYF. The CDR3 DNA is TGTGCCAGCAGCTTAGGACTAGCTCTCGGAGATACGCAGTATTTT.

The chain carries TRBV2 and TRBJ2-5, with unresolved D. The CDR3 is made up of 12 amino acids. V was cut by 8 bases and J by 0 bases, with 7 bases left in between. From germline, CDR1 is SNHLY and CDR2 FYNNEI. The CDR3 region has the DNA TGTGCCAGCGCCAGGAACCAAGAGACCCAGTACTTC. Amino acids: CASARNQETQYF.

The V call is TRBV7-2, the J call TRBJ2-3; 7 nucleotides match TRBD2. Germline V lookup: CDR1 SGHTA, CDR2 FQGNSA. The length of the CDR3 is 17 residues. With V trimmed by 3 bases and J by 0 bases, 9 bases remained unmatched. CDR3 DNA sequence: TGTGCCAGCAGCTTCACCCCCAGAGCGGGGAGCACAGATACGCAGTATTTT. This translates into CASSFTPRAGSTDTQYF.

The chain links TRBV7-2 to TRBJ2-7; 9 nucleotides line up with TRBD1. This CDR3 comprises 13 residues. After removal of 5 bases from V and 3 bases from J, the junction contained 2 bases not matched to a gene. Germline V gene sequence: CDR1 SGHTA, CDR2 FQGNSA. CDR3 sequence: CASSADRGYEQYF. As DNA, the CDR3 is TGTGCCAGCAGCGCGGACAGGGGCTACGAGCAGTACTTC.

V gene TRBV5-1 combines with J gene TRBJ2-2; D not certain. CDR1 and CDR2 from the germline V gene are SGHRS and YFSETQ. The CDR3 is 17 amino acids. V was shortened by 0 bases and J by 0 bases, with 12 bases between the two germline ends. The CDR3 is CASSLAGSPTNTGELFF. CDR3 DNA: TGCGCCAGCAGCTTGGCTGGTAGCCCGACGAACACCGGGGAGCTGTTTTTT.

This chain links TRBV30 with TRBJ1-2; TRBD1 matches at 7 bases. Unmatched junction bases numbered 5, after V lost 2 bases and J lost 5 bases. CDR1 GTSNPN and CDR2 SVGIG come from the germline V gene (reference sequence). CDR3 length: 13 residues. In DNA form, the CDR3 reads TGTGCCTGGAGTCGACAGGGCCAGTATGGCTACACCTTC. It translates to CAWSRQGQYGYTF.

This clone was counted many times. The chain uses TRBV4-2 and TRBJ2-6, with D unclear. V was trimmed by 2 bases and J by 0 bases, leaving 11 bases between them. This CDR3 comprises 17 residues. CDR1 and CDR2 from the germline V gene are LGHNA and YNFKEQ. CDR3: CASSQSTESSGANVLTF. Here the CDR3 DNA reads TGTGCCAGCAGCCAAAGTACGGAATCCTCTGGGGCCAACGTCCTGACTTTC.

The chain employs TRBV7-2 and TRBJ1-5, with a tentative D call TRBD1 (5 bases). The CDR3 has 12 residues. CDR1 and CDR2 from the germline V gene are SGHTA and FQGNSA. The V and J ends lost 6 bases and 7 bases respectively, with 10 bases between them. The CDR3 region is CASSSGEQPQHF. Here the CDR3 DNA reads TGTGCCAGCAGTTCGGGGGAGCAGCCCCAGCATTTT.

The V gene is TRBV7-9, the J gene TRBJ2-2, with TRBD1 as a possible D gene (6 bases). The CDR3 covers 16 residues. Looked up from germline, CDR1 is SEHNR and CDR2 is FQNEAQ (reference sequence). V was cut by 5 bases and J by 0 bases, with 13 bases left in between. CDR3 coding DNA: TGTGCCAGCAGCCCTGGACAGACGACGAACACCGGGGAGCTGTTTTTT. This translates into CASSPGQTTNTGELFF.

J is TRBJ2-7 and V is TRBV19; 7 positions agree with TRBD2. The V gene's germline CDR1 is LNHDA and CDR2 SQIVND (reference sequence). J was trimmed by 3 bases and V by 7 bases; bases with no gene match: 6. The CDR3 consists of 13 residues. CDR3 protein: CASMETGGYEQYF. As DNA, the CDR3 is TGTGCCAGTATGGAAACGGGAGGCTACGAGCAGTACTTC.